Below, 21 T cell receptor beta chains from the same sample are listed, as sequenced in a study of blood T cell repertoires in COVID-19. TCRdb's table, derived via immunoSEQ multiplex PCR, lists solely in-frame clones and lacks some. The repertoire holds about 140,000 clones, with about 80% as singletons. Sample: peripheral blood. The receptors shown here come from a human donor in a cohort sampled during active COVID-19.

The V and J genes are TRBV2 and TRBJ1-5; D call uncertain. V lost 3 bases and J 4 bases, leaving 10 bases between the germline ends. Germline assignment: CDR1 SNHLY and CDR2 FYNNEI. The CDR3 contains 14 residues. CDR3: CASSDLSRNQPQHF. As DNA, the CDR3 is TGTGCCAGCAGTGATTTGTCGAGGAATCAGCCCCAGCATTTT.

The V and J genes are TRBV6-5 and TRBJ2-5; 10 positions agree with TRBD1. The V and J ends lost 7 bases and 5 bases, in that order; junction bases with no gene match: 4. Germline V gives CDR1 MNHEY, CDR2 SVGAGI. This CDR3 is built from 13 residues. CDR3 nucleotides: TGTGCCAGCAAGACAGGGGGCTGGGAGACCCAGTACTTC. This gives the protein CASKTGGWETQYF.

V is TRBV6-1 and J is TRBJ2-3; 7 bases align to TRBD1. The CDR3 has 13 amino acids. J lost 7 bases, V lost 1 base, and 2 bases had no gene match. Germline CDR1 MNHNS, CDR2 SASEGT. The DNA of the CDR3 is TGTGCCAGCAGTGAAGACAGGGGAAATACGCAGTATTTT. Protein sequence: CASSEDRGNTQYF.

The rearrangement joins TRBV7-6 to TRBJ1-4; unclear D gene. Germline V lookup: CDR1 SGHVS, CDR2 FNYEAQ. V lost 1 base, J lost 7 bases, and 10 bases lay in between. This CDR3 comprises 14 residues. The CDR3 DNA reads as TGTGCCAGCAGCTTAGACGGAGGGCGTGAAAAACTGTTTTTT. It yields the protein CASSLDGGREKLFF.

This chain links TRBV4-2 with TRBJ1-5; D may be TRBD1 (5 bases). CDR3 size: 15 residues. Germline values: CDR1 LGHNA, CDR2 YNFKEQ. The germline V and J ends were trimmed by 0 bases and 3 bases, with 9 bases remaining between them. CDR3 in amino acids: CASSQDQGANQPQHF. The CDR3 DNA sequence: TGTGCCAGCAGCCAAGACCAGGGTGCCAATCAGCCCCAGCATTTT.

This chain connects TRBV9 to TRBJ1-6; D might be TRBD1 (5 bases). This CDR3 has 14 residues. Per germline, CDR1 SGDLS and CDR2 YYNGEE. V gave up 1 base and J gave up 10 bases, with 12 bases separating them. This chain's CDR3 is CASSVRGGDSPLHF. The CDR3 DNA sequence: TGTGCCAGCAGCGTAAGGGGAGGCGACTCACCCCTCCACTTT.

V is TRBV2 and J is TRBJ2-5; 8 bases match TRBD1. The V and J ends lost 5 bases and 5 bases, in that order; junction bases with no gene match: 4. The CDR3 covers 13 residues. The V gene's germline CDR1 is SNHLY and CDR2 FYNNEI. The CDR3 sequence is CASSNQGAETQYF. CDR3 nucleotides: TGTGCCAGCAGTAATCAGGGGGCGGAGACCCAGTACTTC.

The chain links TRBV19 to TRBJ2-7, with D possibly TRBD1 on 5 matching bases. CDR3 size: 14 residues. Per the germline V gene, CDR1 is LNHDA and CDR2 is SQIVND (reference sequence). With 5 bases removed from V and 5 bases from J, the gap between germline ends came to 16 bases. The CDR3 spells CASSDLQGPHEQYF. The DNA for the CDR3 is TGTGCCAGTAGTGATTTGCAGGGTCCACACGAGCAGTACTTC.

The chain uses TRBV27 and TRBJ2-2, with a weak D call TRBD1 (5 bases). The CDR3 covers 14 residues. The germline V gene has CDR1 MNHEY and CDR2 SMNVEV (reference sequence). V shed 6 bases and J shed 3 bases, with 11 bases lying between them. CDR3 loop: CASRSQGYTGELFF. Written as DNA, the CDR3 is TGTGCCAGCAGATCTCAGGGCTACACCGGGGAGCTGTTTTTT.

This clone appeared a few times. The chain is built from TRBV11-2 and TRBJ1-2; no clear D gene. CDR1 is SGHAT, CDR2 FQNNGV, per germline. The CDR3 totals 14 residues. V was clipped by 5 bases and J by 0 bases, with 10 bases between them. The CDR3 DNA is TGTGCCAGCAGCCGCCCTGGAGCTAACTATGGCTACACCTTC. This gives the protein CASSRPGANYGYTF.

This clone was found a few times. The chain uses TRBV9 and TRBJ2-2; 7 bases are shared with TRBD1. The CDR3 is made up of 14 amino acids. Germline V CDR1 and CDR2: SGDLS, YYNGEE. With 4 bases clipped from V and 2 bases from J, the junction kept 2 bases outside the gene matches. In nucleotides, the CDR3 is TGTGCCAGCAGCCGGGACAGCAACACCGGGGAGCTGTTTTTT. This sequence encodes CASSRDSNTGELFF.

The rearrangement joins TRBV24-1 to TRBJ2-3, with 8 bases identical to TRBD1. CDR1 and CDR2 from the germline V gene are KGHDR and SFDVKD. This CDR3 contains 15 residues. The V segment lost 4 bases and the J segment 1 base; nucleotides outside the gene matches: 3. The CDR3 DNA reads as TGTGCCACCAGTGAGCAGGGGGCCGGCACAGATACGCAGTATTTT. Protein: CATSEQGAGTDTQYF.

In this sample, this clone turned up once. CDR3 residues: CASSVRSRDTEAFF. CDR3 sequence (DNA): TGTGCCAGCAGCGTAAGATCACGGGACACTGAAGCTTTCTTT. The V and J genes are TRBV9 and TRBJ1-1; unclear D gene. V lost 1 base, J lost 3 bases, and 10 bases lay in between. The V gene's germline CDR1 is SGDLS and CDR2 YYNGEE. This CDR3 has 14 amino acids.

In DNA form, the CDR3 reads TGTGCCACCTATACAGGGGGCCGGGCTGAAGCTTTCTTT. It specifies CATYTGGRAEAFF. This sequence joins TRBV19 and TRBJ1-1; 9 positions agree with TRBD1. The germline V gene has CDR1 LNHDA and CDR2 SQIVND (reference sequence). The CDR3 sequence is 13 residues long. Losses at the gene ends were 10 bases for V and 6 bases for J; bases not matched to a gene: 9.

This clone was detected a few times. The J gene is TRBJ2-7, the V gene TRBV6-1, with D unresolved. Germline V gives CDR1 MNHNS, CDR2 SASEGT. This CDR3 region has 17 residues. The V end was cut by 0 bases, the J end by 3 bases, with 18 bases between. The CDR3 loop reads CASSEASSPGFYYEQYF. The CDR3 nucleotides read TGTGCCAGCAGTGAAGCGAGCTCCCCCGGTTTCTACTACGAGCAGTACTTC.

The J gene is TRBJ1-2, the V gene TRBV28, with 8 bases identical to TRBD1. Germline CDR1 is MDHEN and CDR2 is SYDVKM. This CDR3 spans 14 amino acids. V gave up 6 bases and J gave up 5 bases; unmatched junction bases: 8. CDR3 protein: CASSGGTGLYGYTF. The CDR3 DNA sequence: TGTGCCAGCAGCGGCGGGACAGGCCTTTATGGCTACACCTTC.

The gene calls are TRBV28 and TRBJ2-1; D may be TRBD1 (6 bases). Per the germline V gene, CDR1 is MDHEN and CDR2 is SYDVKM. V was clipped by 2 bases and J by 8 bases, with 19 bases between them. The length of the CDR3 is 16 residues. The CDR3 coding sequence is TGTGCCAGCAGTTTAATTCGGGCAGGGGATAGGGATGAGCAGTTCTTC. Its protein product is CASSLIRAGDRDEQFF.

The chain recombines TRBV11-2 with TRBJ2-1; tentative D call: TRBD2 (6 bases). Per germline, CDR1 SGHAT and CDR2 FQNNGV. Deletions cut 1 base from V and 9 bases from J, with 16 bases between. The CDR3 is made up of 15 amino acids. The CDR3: CASSLGGREESEQFF. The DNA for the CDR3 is TGTGCCAGCAGCTTAGGCGGCAGGGAGGAGAGTGAGCAGTTCTTC.

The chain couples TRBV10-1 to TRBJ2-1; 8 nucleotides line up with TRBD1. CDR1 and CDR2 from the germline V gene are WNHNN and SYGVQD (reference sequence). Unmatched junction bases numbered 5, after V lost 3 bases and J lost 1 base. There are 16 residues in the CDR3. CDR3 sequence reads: CASSETGGGSYNEQFF. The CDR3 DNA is TGCGCCAGCAGTGAAACAGGGGGTGGGTCCTACAATGAGCAGTTCTTC.

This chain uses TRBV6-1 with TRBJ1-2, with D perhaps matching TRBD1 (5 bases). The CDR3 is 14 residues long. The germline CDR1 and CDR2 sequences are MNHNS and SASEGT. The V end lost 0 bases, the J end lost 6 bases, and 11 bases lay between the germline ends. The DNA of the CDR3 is TGTGCCAGCAGTGAAGCAGCAGGGATCGATGGCTACACCTTC. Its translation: CASSEAAGIDGYTF.

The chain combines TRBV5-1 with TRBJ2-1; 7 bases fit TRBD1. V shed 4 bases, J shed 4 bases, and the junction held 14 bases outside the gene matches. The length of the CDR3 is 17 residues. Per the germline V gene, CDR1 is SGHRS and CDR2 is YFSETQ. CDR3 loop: CASSPTLDRAGYNEQFF. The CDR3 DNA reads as TGCGCCAGCAGCCCAACCCTAGACAGGGCGGGTTACAATGAGCAGTTCTTC.